This T cell receptor (beta chain) was found in a study of blood T cell repertoires in COVID-19. In the study overall: In each case, the material was cDNA or gDNA derived from T cells, B-cell-depleted T cells, or PBMCs.

The V and J ends lost 5 bases and 0 bases respectively, with 16 bases between them. The CDR3 loop spans 16 amino acids. The germline V gene encodes CDR1 MDHEN and CDR2 SYDVKM. Authors' processing steps: Amplifying reference gene primers gave estimates of nucleated cell counts. This table comes from immunoSEQ multiplex PCR, and its TCRdb copy is limited to in-frame clones, with some not included. That table furnishes V, J and clone size, whereas the DNA furnished D and trimming. Among about 120,000 clones, around two thirds were seen once, and the ten largest hold 2.2%. Sequencing was performed on peripheral blood. The V and J genes are TRBV28 and TRBJ1-1; D perhaps matches TRBD1 (5 bases). The TCR originated in a woman between 65 and 79 years old with acute or convalescent COVID-19. The CDR3 nucleotides are TGTGCCAGCAGTCCCCCATGGGGCGACATGAACACTGAAGCTTTCTTT. This encodes CASSPPWGDMNTEAFF. The full variable domain, its missing parts supplied by reference TRBV28 and TRBJ1-1, is DVKVTQSSRYLVKRTGEKVFLECVQDMDHENMFWYRQDPGLGLRLIYFSYDVKMKEKGDIPEGYSVSREKKERFSLILESASTNQTSMYLCASSPPWGDMNTEAFFGQGTRLTVV.